There are many counts of the clone carrying this TCR beta chain. Its cognate antigen is unknown. The junction does not match germline at one end; this may be a read error. This record comes from a study of response to subunit inactivated influenza vaccine. Findings and limits, study-wide: Authors suggested each seasonal flu vaccination may recruit only limited numbers of new T cells.

A single record per CDR3 protein comes from TCRdb applying MiXCR to the RT-PCR reads. The sample has around 760,000 distinct CDR3 sequences; approximately 15% are singletons. This CDR3 has 14 residues. Germline V gene lookup returns CDR1 SGHTA and CDR2 FQGNSA. This specimen consisted of PBMCs from blood, obtained 14 days before vaccination. This chain joins TRBV7-2 and TRBJ2-7, with D maybe TRBD1 (6 bases). The receptor was isolated from a man aged 45 to 65 who received an inactivated influenza vaccine. In nucleotides, the CDR3 is TGCGCCAGCAGCTTATCAACAGGGTCCTACGAGCAGTACTTC. It yields the protein CASSLSTGSYEQYF.